Below, 8 T cell receptor beta chains from the same sample are listed, as sequenced in a study of T-cell memory formation after mild COVID-19. Each CDR3 protein is one row after TCRdb ran MiXCR on the 5' RACE reads. The repertoire includes more than 150,000 distinct CDR3 sequences, 20% to 25% of them detected once, and roughly 24% sits in the top ten. The sequencing input was PBMCs or a T cell subset sorted from them (not recorded which). These TCRs come from an adult woman who had mild COVID-19 (a few samples of this study predate the infection). Cell type and time point are not known.

CDR3 amino acids: CASAGGRASNEQYF. CDR3 nucleotide sequence: TGTGCCAGCGCCGGGGGAAGGGCGAGTAACGAGCAGTACTTC. This chain links TRBV13 with TRBJ2-7; D might be TRBD2 (6 bases). Trimming cost V 8 bases and J 5 bases, with 19 bases left between them. The CDR3 is 14 residues long. In germline, CDR1 is PRHDT, CDR2 FYEKMQ (reference sequence).

This chain joins TRBV3-1 and TRBJ2-7, with D possibly being TRBD2 (6 bases). The germline CDR1 and CDR2 sequences are LGHDT and YNNKEL (reference sequence). The CDR3 consists of 15 residues. V lost 4 bases and J lost 2, with 15 bases in between. The CDR3 region is CASSRGRLNPYEQYF. CDR3 coding DNA: TGTGCCAGCAGCCGGGGGAGGCTTAACCCCTACGAGCAGTACTTC.

This chain joins TRBV10-3 and TRBJ2-1; 9 bases are shared with TRBD2. With 2 bases clipped from V and 0 bases from J, the junction kept 11 bases outside the gene matches. In germline, CDR1 is ENHRY, CDR2 SYGVKD. The CDR3 loop spans 19 amino acids. DNA of the CDR3: TGTGCCATCAGTGAGGCTAGCGGGGTCTTCCCGAGCTCCTACAATGAGCAGTTCTTC. Its translation: CAISEASGVFPSSYNEQFF.

There are a few counts of this clonotype. V gene TRBV9 combines with J gene TRBJ2-5; D is unclear. Per germline, CDR1 SGDLS and CDR2 YYNGEE. The V end was cut by 0 bases, the J end by 1 base, with 16 bases between. The CDR3 has 17 residues. The DNA of the CDR3 is TGTGCCAGCAGCGTAGGGCTAGTGGGTACTATCCAAGAGACCCAGTACTTC. Translated, it gives CASSVGLVGTIQETQYF. Combining the CDR3 with reference TRBV9 and TRBJ2-5 gives the whole variable domain DSGVTQTPKHLITATGQRVTLRCSPRSGDLSVYWYQQSLDQGLQFLIQYYNGEERAKGNILERFSAQQFPDLHSELNLSSLELGDSALYFCASSVGLVGTIQETQYFGPGTRLLVL.

The V and J genes are TRBV7-9 and TRBJ2-2; a weak D match, TRBD1 (5 bases). The CDR3 has 15 residues. Germline V gene sequence: CDR1 SEHNR, CDR2 FQNEAQ (reference sequence). V dropped 3 bases and J dropped 3 bases, with 11 bases sitting between them. CDR3: CASSFSGSHTGELFF. CDR3 nucleotides: TGTGCCAGCAGCTTTTCAGGGTCCCACACCGGGGAGCTGTTTTTT.

J is TRBJ2-3 and V is TRBV19, with D possibly matching TRBD2 (6 bases). CDR1 LNHDA and CDR2 SQIVND come from the germline V gene (reference sequence). V was cut by 4 bases and J by 2 bases, with 19 bases left in between. The CDR3 length is 17 residues. The CDR3 DNA is TGTGCCAGTAGTACCCGGGGTGGAGCGGGCCCCACAGATACGCAGTATTTT. Amino acid sequence: CASSTRGGAGPTDTQYF.

This clonotype was seen only a few times. The chain combines TRBV12-3 or TRBV12-4 with TRBJ1-5; no reliable D call. The germline V and J ends were trimmed by 1 base and 0 bases, with 7 bases remaining between them. The CDR3 runs 15 residues. CDR3 residues: CASSLDRNSNQPQHF. The CDR3 bases are TGTGCCAGCAGTTTAGACAGAAATAGCAATCAGCCCCAGCATTTT.

The gene calls are TRBV30 and TRBJ1-1; D perhaps matches TRBD1 (6 bases). The V end lost 2 bases, the J end lost 6 bases, and 16 bases lay between the germline ends. This CDR3 is built from 14 residues. CDR1 and CDR2 (germline): GTSNPN, SVGIG (reference sequence). The CDR3 loop is CAWSWGLGTPEAFF. As DNA, the CDR3 is TGTGCCTGGAGTTGGGGGCTGGGTACCCCTGAAGCTTTCTTT.